This note documents a single TCR beta chain sequence. This sample is drawn from a study of human T cells and chemical hapten exposure. Total RNA was extracted from unfractionated whole blood. MiXCR was run by TCRdb on the 5' RACE reads, yielding one entry per CDR3 protein. The sample gives tens of thousands of distinct CDR3 sequences, about 8.4% of which show up once; under 3% is in the top ten. The V gene end was trimmed by 2 bases and the J gene end by 4 bases; junction bases not matched to a gene: 4. Germline V gene lookup returns CDR1 SGHKS and CDR2 YYEKEE (reference sequence). CDR3 length equals 15 residues.

The sequence came from a male donor in good health. The J gene is TRBJ2-1, the V gene TRBV5-5; TRBD2 agrees at 9 bases. CDR3 loop: CASSFRLAEYNEQFF. CDR3 DNA sequence: TGTGCCAGCAGCTTCAGACTAGCGGAGTACAATGAGCAGTTCTTC.